Below are 15 T cell receptor beta chains sequenced from a single sample in a study of regulatory T cells in long-lasting Graves disease. Time point reported: newly diagnosed GD, antithyroid drugs for less than 3 months. The TCR library was made from RNA extracted from PBMCs. Investigators prepared the TCR beta libraries by applying iRepertoire HTBI primers and Arm-PCR of CDR3 regions. TCRdb re-derived calls from the multiplex PCR reads in MiXCR, one entry per CDR3 protein. The profile shows about 330,000 distinct CDR3 sequences, 15% to 20% of them singletons. These same records also appear under a second study, on T cells in Graves' hyperthyroidism and ophthalmopathy.

The sequences come from peripheral blood mononuclear cells (PBMCs), collected at new diagnosis, from a patient treated with antithyroid drugs. These receptors all stem from a woman aged 18 to 35 with Graves disease.

The V and J genes are TRBV20-1 and TRBJ2-2; D possibly corresponds to TRBD1 (5 bases). From germline, CDR1 is DFQATT and CDR2 SNEGSKA (reference sequence). The CDR3 has 13 amino acids. The ends were cut back, 8 bases at V and 3 bases at J, with 13 bases in the middle. The CDR3 loop reads CSSTDSYTGELFF. CDR3 in DNA: TGCAGTTCAACAGACAGCTACACCGGGGAGCTGTTTTTT.

Only a few counts were recorded for this clonotype. CDR3 protein: CASSLALLGRANTGELFF. The CDR3 coding sequence is TGTGCCAGCAGTTTAGCGCTCCTGGGGAGGGCGAACACCGGGGAGCTGTTTTTT. The chain recombines TRBV12-3 or TRBV12-4 with TRBJ2-2; 7 bases map to TRBD2. V was clipped by 0 bases and J by 0 bases; unmatched bases: 7. CDR3 length equals 18 residues.

This clonotype was picked up many times. This chain connects TRBV11-3 to TRBJ2-1; 8 nucleotides agree with TRBD2. The CDR3 runs to 15 residues. Germline V gives CDR1 SGHNT, CDR2 YENEEA. V lost 2 bases and J lost 2; bases outside the gene matches: 2. In DNA, the CDR3 is TGTGCCAGCAGCTTACGGGAGGGCGCCTACAATGAGCAGTTCTTC. Its translation: CASSLREGAYNEQFF.

This chain uses TRBV27 with TRBJ2-3; D is possibly TRBD2 (6 bases). V shed 6 bases and J shed 6 bases, with 10 bases lying between them. The CDR3 totals 12 residues. Germline V lookup: CDR1 MNHEY, CDR2 SMNVEV (reference sequence). In DNA, the CDR3 is TGTGCCAGCAGGCGGGACTTCGATACGCAGTATTTT. It codes for CASRRDFDTQYF.

This clonotype was seen at least ten times. The rearrangement uses TRBV11-2 and TRBJ2-1; D may be TRBD1 (5 bases). This CDR3 is 15 amino acids long. Trimming took off 5 bases at V and 5 bases at J, with 16 bases between the two ends. Per the germline V gene, CDR1 is SGHAT and CDR2 is FQNNGV. The CDR3 coding sequence is TGTGCCAGCAGCCCTCAGGGAACAACAAACAATGAGCAGTTCTTC. Its protein is CASSPQGTTNNEQFF.

This rearrangement joins TRBV12-3 or TRBV12-4 to TRBJ1-6; D remains unclear. CDR3 length equals 13 residues. V lost 4 bases, J lost 10 bases, and 11 bases lay in between. For the CDR3, the DNA is TGTGCCAGCAGTTCCAGTTATTCATCACCCCTCCACTTT. It translates to CASSSSYSSPLHF.

This rearrangement joins TRBV7-9 to TRBJ1-2; D might be TRBD1 (6 bases). Looked up from germline, CDR1 is SEHNR and CDR2 is FQNEAQ (reference sequence). The CDR3 runs 16 residues. V lost 4 bases to trimming and J lost 3 bases, with 18 bases between them. The CDR3 loop reads CASSSLGQGPDYGYTF. The CDR3 bases are TGTGCCAGCAGCTCACTGGGGCAGGGGCCCGACTATGGCTACACCTTC.

Ten or more counts support this clonotype. The J gene is TRBJ2-7, the V gene TRBV11-2, with 11 bases fitting TRBD2. The CDR3 covers 17 residues. V was pared by 1 base and J by 4 bases, with 9 bases of the junction left unmatched. From germline, CDR1 is SGHAT and CDR2 FQNNGV. CDR3 sequence reads: CASSLGYSGRASYEQYF. CDR3 bases: TGTGCCAGCAGCTTAGGGTATAGCGGGAGGGCCTCGTACGAGCAGTACTTC.

This chain uses TRBV4-2 with TRBJ1-1; D is unclear. V was cut by 0 bases and J by 5 bases, with 16 bases left in between. This CDR3 comprises 16 residues. Germline V gives CDR1 LGHNA, CDR2 YNFKEQ. CDR3 bases: TGTGCCAGCAGCCAAGAGCTGGCACGTTTACCAACTGAAGCTTTCTTT. Its translation: CASSQELARLPTEAFF.

The table lists this clonotype with many counts. The rearrangement links TRBV2 to TRBJ2-3; D is undetermined. In germline, CDR1 is SNHLY, CDR2 FYNNEI. Trimming cost V 3 bases and J 0 bases, with 7 bases left between them. The CDR3 is made up of 14 amino acids. The CDR3 here is CASSESPSTDTQYF. DNA of the CDR3: TGTGCCAGCAGTGAGAGCCCTAGCACAGATACGCAGTATTTT.

A note on this clonotype: Relative to the germline gene, one junction end is altered; a read error may explain this. V usage is TRBV7-9 and J usage is TRBJ1-1; possible D gene TRBD1, 6 bases. Germline V gives CDR1 SEHNR, CDR2 FQNEAQ (reference sequence). This CDR3 contains 11 residues. CDR3 loop: CASSLDWRGDF. CDR3 DNA: TGTGCCAGCAGCTTAGATTGGAGGGGGGATTTT.

This clonotype was picked up one time. This chain joins TRBV6-2 or TRBV6-3 and TRBJ2-5, with D possibly TRBD2 on 5 matching bases. Germline assignment: CDR1 MNHEY and CDR2 SVGEGT. The CDR3 consists of 11 residues. The V end lost 7 bases, the J end lost 5 bases, and 8 bases lay between the germline ends. The CDR3, as DNA: TGTGCCAGCAACTCGGGGGAGACCCAGTACTTC. This translates into CASNSGETQYF.

This clonotype was seen once. The CDR3 DNA reads as TGTGCCAGCAGTCCCCTCGCCGGGGAGCTGTTTTTT. Its protein product is CASSPLAGELFF. The J gene is TRBJ2-2, the V gene TRBV27; D gene uncertain. Trimming stripped 5 bases from V and 6 bases from J, with 7 bases between. Germline CDR1 MNHEY, CDR2 SMNVEV (reference sequence). The CDR3 covers 12 residues.

This clonotype was observed many times. The chain has TRBV20-1 and TRBJ2-3, with 9 nucleotides matching TRBD1. Germline CDR1 is DFQATT and CDR2 is SNEGSKA (reference sequence). V gave up 4 bases and J gave up 2 bases; unmatched junction bases: 4. This CDR3 contains 14 residues. CDR3: CSAKVQGATDTQYF. The CDR3 DNA sequence: TGCAGTGCTAAGGTACAGGGGGCCACAGATACGCAGTATTTT.

At least ten counts were recorded for this clonotype. The chain employs TRBV7-3 and TRBJ2-3, with TRBD2 matching over 9 bases. The germline CDR1 and CDR2 sequences are SGHTA and FQGTGA. V was clipped by 1 base and J by 5 bases; unmatched bases: 4. This CDR3 comprises 15 residues. The CDR3, as DNA: TGTGCCAGCAGCTTAAGCGGGGGGGCCGGAGATACGCAGTATTTT. Protein: CASSLSGGAGDTQYF. Full variable domain (missing parts from reference TRBV7-3 and TRBJ2-3): GAGVSQTPSNKVTEKGKYVELRCDPISGHTALYWYRQSLGQGPEFLIYFQGTGAADDSGLPNDRFFAVRPEGSVSTLKIQRTERGDSAVYLCASSLSGGAGDTQYFGPGTRLTVL.